This T cell receptor beta chain was obtained from a study of CD8 T cells in Susac syndrome. Study at large: Within the group of sequenced Susac syndrome patients, roughly 6 had active disease and 8 or 9 were in remission. Patients with Susac syndrome were therapy-naive, on corticosteroids, or on intravenous immunoglobulin alone at blood draw.

RNA totalling about 0.5 to 1 ug underwent reverse transcription with random hexamers. TCR beta CDR3 was amplified by immunoSEQ covering 54 Vbeta and 13 Jbeta. From the immunoSEQ multiplex PCR reads, TCRdb called clonotypes with MiXCR, one entry per CDR3 protein. Of approximately 190,000 distinct CDR3 sequences detected, approximately 96% appear once; the ten largest clones hold approximately 0.1%. As to this clonotype: Its specificity is unknown.

The CDR3 spans 15 residues. Germline CDR1 SEHNR, CDR2 FQNEAQ (reference sequence). Trimming shortened V by 5 bases and J by 5 bases, and 15 bases separated the two germline ends. General study points: Only a relatively small number of individuals were included in the TCR sequencing and HLA analysis.

V usage is TRBV7-9 and J usage is TRBJ1-4; no clear D. Material for sequencing was CD4+ T cells from PBMCs. This clonotype was obtained from a human donor with Susac syndrome. The CDR3 coding sequence is TGTGCCAGCAGCCCCGGGGTGTTTACGAATGAAAAACTGTTTTTT. Encoded protein: CASSPGVFTNEKLFF.